What follows is one T cell receptor (beta chain) and its context. This specimen comes from a study of monozygotic twins with inflammatory bowel disease. TCRdb reprocessed the 5' RACE reads and reports one entry per CDR3 protein, with no DNA. The table for this sample gives some 83,000 distinct CDR3 sequences. The V gene's germline CDR1 is DFQATT and CDR2 SNEGSKA (reference sequence). CDR3 size: 14 residues. The TCR was taken from a human donor with ulcerative colitis or Crohn's disease, or a healthy co-twin of an affected twin (not recorded which). The chain combines TRBV20-1 with TRBJ1-2. The sample taken for sequencing was blood. The CDR3 region is CSARDLRGGYGYTF.